The T cell receptor (beta chain) under discussion was sequenced for a study of blood T cell dynamics during melanoma immunotherapy. For the study at large: First-line therapy was either pembrolizumab or nivolumab with ipilimumab for metastatic melanoma. Study-level points and caveats: Disease-control patients' PBMC repertoires became either more clonal or more diverse at W3.

The time point is: week 3, after first cycle of checkpoint inhibitor. One draw preceded checkpoint blockade; another followed its first cycle at week 3. There are a few counts of this clone. Antigen specificity is unknown. Every bulk PBMC sample received the same 350 ng of DNA. Assay: immunoSEQ multiplex PCR; the TCRdb copy retains only in-frame clones and omits some. This table has roughly 15,000 clones, roughly 85% appearing once. The CDR3 sequence is 14 residues long. Trimming pared 0 bases from V and 8 bases from J, leaving 13 bases between. Germline assignment: CDR1 SEHNR and CDR2 FQNEAQ (reference sequence).

The genes are TRBV7-9 and TRBJ1-2; a possible D gene is TRBD1 (5 bases). This sequence was found in a human donor with melanoma. Sequencing used blood, obtained from a patient treated with checkpoint blockade. CDR3 in amino acids: CASSLASRVDGYTF. Written as DNA, the CDR3 is TGTGCCAGCAGCTTAGCGTCCAGGGTCGACGGCTACACCTTC.